The 31 T cell receptor beta chains below all came from one sample that was sequenced in a study of early stage breast cancer tumors. The data were produced by immunoSEQ multiplex PCR, yet TCRdb's version contains in-frame clones alone and is incomplete. The profile shows some 70,000 clones, roughly 80% of them singletons. Sample: blood. Source of these receptors: a person aged 55 to 75 with breast cancer.

The CDR3: CASSKDRTNEKLFF. The CDR3 nucleotides read TGTGCCAGCAGCAAGGACAGAACTAATGAAAAACTGTTTTTT. V usage is TRBV7-9 and J usage is TRBJ1-4; D perhaps matches TRBD1 (6 bases). V was cut by 5 bases and J by 1 base, with 8 bases left in between. CDR1 and CDR2 from the germline V gene are SEHNR and FQNEAQ (reference sequence). This CDR3 has 14 residues.

As to this clone: At one end the junction does not follow the germline gene, possibly because of a read error. This chain connects TRBV7-2 to TRBJ2-5; no clear D gene. This CDR3 is built from 18 residues. The V gene's germline CDR1 is SGHTA and CDR2 FQGNSA. As DNA, the CDR3 is TGTGCCAGCAGCTCATCCCCTAGTGGCCCAACTTCGGCAGAGACCCGGTACTTC. Its protein is CASSSSPSGPTSAETRYF.

The chain links TRBV9 to TRBJ2-7; no reliable D call. This CDR3 is 15 amino acids long. Between the trimmed V and J ends, which lost 1 base and 1 base, there was a span of 12 bases. CDR1 and CDR2 (germline): SGDLS, YYNGEE. CDR3 residues: CASSVSFQWSYEQYF. CDR3 in DNA: TGTGCCAGCAGCGTATCATTCCAATGGTCCTACGAGCAGTACTTC. The full variable domain, with the rest looked up from reference TRBV9 and TRBJ2-7, is DSGVTQTPKHLITATGQRVTLRCSPRSGDLSVYWYQQSLDQGLQFLIQYYNGEERAKGNILERFSAQQFPDLHSELNLSSLELGDSALYFCASSVSFQWSYEQYFGPGTRLTVT.

This sequence joins TRBV5-4 and TRBJ2-3, with D unclear. CDR1 and CDR2 from the germline V gene are SGHNT and YYREEE (reference sequence). Trimming left V 6 bases short and J 1 base short, with 9 bases between. The length of the CDR3 is 13 residues. The CDR3: CASNGPRTDTQYF. DNA of the CDR3: TGTGCCAGCAACGGGCCCCGCACAGATACGCAGTATTTT.

The J gene is TRBJ1-3, the V gene TRBV18; D not certain. The CDR3 runs to 17 residues. CDR1 is KGHSH, CDR2 LQKENI, per germline. V was pared by 3 bases and J by 3 bases, with 18 bases between. The CDR3 protein is CASSPSGSVTLGNTIYF. The CDR3 DNA reads as TGTGCCAGCTCACCTTCGGGCTCCGTTACCCTTGGAAACACCATATATTTT.

CDR3 amino acids: CASSSTPGTGLYEQYF. The CDR3 nucleotides are TGTGCCAGCAGTTCGACCCCCGGGACGGGCCTCTACGAGCAGTACTTC. V usage is TRBV27 and J usage is TRBJ2-7, with D perhaps TRBD1 or TRBD2 (5 bases each). CDR1 is MNHEY, CDR2 SMNVEV, per germline (reference sequence). The CDR3 loop spans 16 amino acids. Trimming pared 4 bases from V and 3 bases from J, leaving 19 bases between.

The chain couples TRBV13 to TRBJ2-5, with D possibly TRBD1 on 6 matching bases. The J call may be faulty, since TRBJ2-7 better matches the DNA end. There are 14 residues in the CDR3. Germline V gives CDR1 PRHDT, CDR2 FYEKMQ (reference sequence). CDR3 coding DNA: TGTGCCAGCAGCCTCAGGGGAGCAGCACACGAGCAGTACTTC. As protein: CASSLRGAAHEQYF.

The rearrangement joins TRBV6-1 to TRBJ2-7; 7 nucleotides line up with TRBD2. The CDR3 is 12 amino acids. J gave up 0 bases and V 11 bases, and 4 bases lay outside the gene matches. In germline, CDR1 is MNHNS, CDR2 SASEGT. The CDR3 DNA sequence: TGTGCCGCCCGGGACTACTCCTACGAGCAGTACTTC. Translated, it gives CAARDYSYEQYF.

The V and J genes are TRBV11-2 and TRBJ1-2; 7 bases are a match to TRBD1. CDR1 is SGHAT and CDR2 is FQNNGV in the germline V gene. V was clipped by 2 bases and J by 6 bases; unmatched bases: 6. The CDR3 contains 14 residues. The CDR3 protein is CASSLPGQAHGYTF. In nucleotides, the CDR3 is TGTGCCAGCAGCTTACCAGGACAGGCCCATGGCTACACCTTC.

This clone came up once. The chain joins TRBV6-5 to TRBJ1-1, with 7 bases aligning to TRBD1. With 8 bases clipped from V and 6 bases from J, the junction kept 6 bases outside the gene matches. Germline V gene data show CDR1 as MNHEY and CDR2 as SVGAGI. This CDR3 spans 12 amino acids. The CDR3 bases are TGTGCCAGCGGGAGGACAGGCCCTGAAGCTTTCTTT. Translated: CASGRTGPEAFF.

This chain joins TRBV7-9 and TRBJ1-5, with a possible D match to TRBD1 (5 bases). The V gene's germline CDR1 is SEHNR and CDR2 FQNEAQ (reference sequence). CDR3 length: 13 amino acids. With 5 bases removed from V and 3 bases from J, the gap between germline ends came to 8 bases. CDR3 coding DNA: TGTGCCAGCAGCCCCGGGGCCAATCAGCCCCAGCATTTT. Translating gives CASSPGANQPQHF.

The chain is built from TRBV6-5 and TRBJ2-3, with a possible D match to TRBD1 (5 bases). The CDR3 has 15 residues. Trimming pared 6 bases from V and 4 bases from J, leaving 17 bases between. Per germline, CDR1 MNHEY and CDR2 SVGAGI. The CDR3 reads CASSRWGRDSDTQYF. The CDR3 DNA follows: TGTGCCAGCAGCCGATGGGGCAGAGACTCAGATACGCAGTATTTT.

The chain joins TRBV27 to TRBJ2-7, with TRBD1 matching 12 bases. CDR3 length: 20 residues. V was pared by 7 bases and J by 6 bases, with 25 bases of the junction left unmatched. CDR1 and CDR2 (germline): MNHEY, SMNVEV (reference sequence). CDR3 in DNA: TGTGCCAGCAAAACCACTCACCCGGGACAGGGGGCTTTAGGGGGGCTCGAGCAGTACTTC. Amino acid sequence: CASKTTHPGQGALGGLEQYF.

The chain carries TRBV19 and TRBJ2-2; TRBD2 might be the D (6 bases). This CDR3 has 14 residues. Trimming took 7 bases from V and 6 from J, leaving 15 bases between them. Germline CDR1 LNHDA, CDR2 SQIVND (reference sequence). As DNA, the CDR3 is TGTGCCAGTACCCCGCCGGGGAGGTCCGGGGAGCTGTTTTTT. It codes for CASTPPGRSGELFF.

The CDR3 DNA reads TGTGCCAGCAGCTATCCGAGCGGGGGGGACAATGAGCAGTTCTTC. Translation: CASSYPSGGDNEQFF. The V call is TRBV5-8, the J call TRBJ2-1; TRBD2 agrees at 10 bases. V trimming: 3 bases; J trimming: 5 bases; junction bases outside the gene matches: 5. The CDR3 loop spans 15 amino acids. Germline assignment: CDR1 SGHTS and CDR2 YDEGEE. Filled out from reference TRBV5-8 and TRBJ2-1, the complete variable domain reads EAGVTQSPTHLIKTRGQQATLRCSPISGHTSVYWYQQALGLGLQFLLWYDEGEERNRGNFPPRFSGRQFPNYSSELNVNALELEDSALYLCASSYPSGGDNEQFFGPGTRLTVL.

V usage is TRBV6-5 and J usage is TRBJ1-2; D ambiguous. The V gene's germline CDR1 is MNHEY and CDR2 SVGAGI. This CDR3 is built from 14 residues. Trimming took off 5 bases at V and 6 bases at J, with 16 bases between the two ends. CDR3 region: CASSPRAQENGYTF. DNA of the CDR3: TGTGCCAGCAGTCCCCGGGCCCAAGAAAATGGCTACACCTTC.

The V gene is TRBV15, the J gene TRBJ2-1; D gene uncertain. The CDR3 length is 13 residues. Trimming cost V 0 bases and J 6 bases, with 6 bases left between them. Germline assignment: CDR1 LNHNV and CDR2 YYDKDF (reference sequence). The CDR3 is CATSRDPVNEQFF. The CDR3 nucleotides read TGTGCCACCAGCAGAGATCCTGTCAATGAGCAGTTCTTC.

The chain joins TRBV5-1 to TRBJ2-5; 11 nucleotides agree with TRBD1. The CDR3 sequence is 16 residues long. V was clipped by 1 base and J by 5 bases; unmatched bases: 7. Germline CDR1 reads SGHRS; CDR2 reads YFSETQ. The CDR3 loop is CASSLSWTGGGETQYF. In DNA form, the CDR3 reads TGCGCCAGCAGCTTGTCGTGGACAGGGGGCGGGGAGACCCAGTACTTC.

CDR3 sequence: CASTNTGQFNTGELFF. In DNA, the CDR3 is TGTGCCAGCACGAACACGGGACAATTTAACACCGGGGAGCTGTTTTTT. V gene TRBV9 combines with J gene TRBJ2-2, with D perhaps TRBD1 (6 bases). The CDR3 is made up of 16 amino acids. V lost 6 bases and J lost 2, with 17 bases in between. CDR1 and CDR2 from the germline V gene are SGDLS and YYNGEE.

This chain joins TRBV30 and TRBJ2-7; D is unclear. Germline CDR1 is GTSNPN and CDR2 is SVGIG (reference sequence). Trimming took off 7 bases at V and 3 bases at J, with 13 bases between the two ends. This CDR3 is 12 amino acids long. CDR3 sequence: CAYAALSYEQYF. The CDR3 nucleotides are TGTGCCTACGCGGCCCTCAGCTACGAGCAGTACTTC. The whole variable domain, remainder taken from reference TRBV30 and TRBJ2-7, is SQTIHQWPATLVQPVGSPLSLECTVEGTSNPNLYWYRQAAGRGLQLLFYSVGIGQISSEVPQNLSASRPQDRQFILSSKKLLLSDSGFYLCAYAALSYEQYFGPGTRLTVT.

This CDR3 reads CATSRVGLQMNTEAFF. The DNA of the CDR3 is TGTGCCACCAGCAGAGTAGGTTTACAGATGAACACTGAAGCTTTCTTT. The chain is built from TRBV15 and TRBJ1-1; D is ambiguous. Between the trimmed V and J ends, which lost 1 base and 0 bases, there was a span of 12 bases. Germline V gene lookup returns CDR1 LNHNV and CDR2 YYDKDF (reference sequence). The CDR3 consists of 16 residues.

V usage is TRBV5-1 and J usage is TRBJ1-1; D is undetermined. In germline, CDR1 is SGHRS, CDR2 YFSETQ. V was pared by 4 bases and J by 0 bases, with 10 bases between. This CDR3 region has 14 residues. CDR3 bases: TGCGCCAGCAGCGGAGGACTTATGAACACTGAAGCTTTCTTT. Its translation: CASSGGLMNTEAFF. Full variable domain (remainder filled in from reference TRBV5-1 and TRBJ1-1): KAGVTQTPRYLIKTRGQQVTLSCSPISGHRSVSWYQQTPGQGLQFLFEYFSETQRNKGNFPGRFSGRQFSNSRSEMNVSTLELGDSALYLCASSGGLMNTEAFFGQGTRLTVV.

The V and J genes are TRBV29-1 and TRBJ2-1; possibly TRBD2 for D (6 bases). Per the germline V gene, CDR1 is SQVTM and CDR2 is ANQGSEA. Between the trimmed V and J ends, which lost 7 bases and 8 bases, there was a span of 18 bases. CDR3 length: 13 amino acids. The CDR3 DNA reads as TGCAGCGGTCGGCCGGGCCCGGGGGATGAGCAGTTCTTC. It specifies CSGRPGPGDEQFF.

This chain joins TRBV9 and TRBJ1-3; a possible D gene is TRBD1 (6 bases). Germline CDR1 reads SGDLS; CDR2 reads YYNGEE. The CDR3 runs to 16 residues. V lost 5 bases and J 1 base, leaving 16 bases between the germline ends. The CDR3 here is CASSPTQGVSGNTIYF. The CDR3 DNA sequence: TGTGCCAGCAGTCCGACACAGGGTGTGTCTGGAAACACCATATATTTT. Filled out from reference TRBV9 and TRBJ1-3, the complete variable domain reads DSGVTQTPKHLITATGQRVTLRCSPRSGDLSVYWYQQSLDQGLQFLIQYYNGEERAKGNILERFSAQQFPDLHSELNLSSLELGDSALYFCASSPTQGVSGNTIYFGEGSWLTVV.

This clone was detected once. The same CDR3 arises from other DNA sequences in this sample as well. The chain has TRBV10-3 and TRBJ1-2; 8 bases fit TRBD1. J gave up 7 bases and V 3 bases, and 10 bases lay outside the gene matches. CDR1 and CDR2 (germline): ENHRY, SYGVKD. The CDR3 extends over 15 amino acids. The CDR3 DNA sequence: TGTGCCATCAGTGAATCAGGGGGCGCTGTGAGTGGCTACACCTTC. It translates to CAISESGGAVSGYTF.

The V gene is TRBV28, the J gene TRBJ2-5; 9 bases map to TRBD2. The germline gives CDR1 MDHEN, CDR2 SYDVKM. This CDR3 spans 15 amino acids. The V segment lost 3 bases and the J segment 6 bases; nucleotides outside the gene matches: 8. CDR3 nucleotides: TGTGCCAGCAGTTTGGGGCTAGCGGGATTGAAGACCCAGTACTTC. Translating it yields CASSLGLAGLKTQYF. Supplemented by reference TRBV28 and TRBJ2-5, the full variable domain reads DVKVTQSSRYLVKRTGEKVFLECVQDMDHENMFWYRQDPGLGLRLIYFSYDVKMKEKGDIPEGYSVSREKKERFSLILESASTNQTSMYLCASSLGLAGLKTQYFGPGTRLLVL.

This clone showed up just a few times. V is TRBV2 and J is TRBJ2-1; D uncertain. Trimming left V 11 bases short and J 5 bases short, with 16 bases between. Germline CDR1 SNHLY, CDR2 FYNNEI. The CDR3 spans 13 residues. The CDR3 DNA reads TGTGCCGGAGCGACCCTATTGGACAATGAGCAGTTCTTC. It yields the protein CAGATLLDNEQFF.

The J gene is TRBJ2-1, the V gene TRBV19; D is unresolved. V lost 7 bases to trimming and J lost 9 bases, with 16 bases between them. The germline CDR1 and CDR2 sequences are LNHDA and SQIVND (reference sequence). The length of the CDR3 is 13 residues. The DNA of the CDR3 is TGTGCCAGTAACCCTGGGCGTCATAGTGAGCAGTTCTTC. The encoded protein is CASNPGRHSEQFF.

The V gene is TRBV30, the J gene TRBJ2-5, with 8 bases aligning to TRBD1. The CDR3 contains 13 residues. Germline values: CDR1 GTSNPN, CDR2 SVGIG (reference sequence). With 6 bases clipped from V and 5 bases from J, the junction kept 8 bases outside the gene matches. CDR3 bases: TGTGCCTGTGGCGGACAGGGAAAGGAGACCCAGTACTTC. This codes for CACGGQGKETQYF.

The V and J genes are TRBV20-1 and TRBJ2-4; unclear D gene. The germline V and J ends were trimmed by 3 bases and 6 bases, with 3 bases remaining between them. The CDR3 runs 10 residues. The germline V gene encodes CDR1 DFQATT and CDR2 SNEGSKA (reference sequence). CDR3 sequence reads: CSASRNIQYF. The CDR3 DNA reads as TGCAGTGCTAGCCGAAACATTCAGTACTTC.

The J gene is TRBJ1-1, the V gene TRBV9, with D unresolved. This CDR3 region has 15 residues. The V and J ends lost 2 bases and 4 bases respectively, with 15 bases between them. Germline V gives CDR1 SGDLS, CDR2 YYNGEE. DNA for the CDR3: TGTGCCAGCAGCGTGAATTCTCTGGGGTCCACTGAAGCTTTCTTT. Translated: CASSVNSLGSTEAFF.